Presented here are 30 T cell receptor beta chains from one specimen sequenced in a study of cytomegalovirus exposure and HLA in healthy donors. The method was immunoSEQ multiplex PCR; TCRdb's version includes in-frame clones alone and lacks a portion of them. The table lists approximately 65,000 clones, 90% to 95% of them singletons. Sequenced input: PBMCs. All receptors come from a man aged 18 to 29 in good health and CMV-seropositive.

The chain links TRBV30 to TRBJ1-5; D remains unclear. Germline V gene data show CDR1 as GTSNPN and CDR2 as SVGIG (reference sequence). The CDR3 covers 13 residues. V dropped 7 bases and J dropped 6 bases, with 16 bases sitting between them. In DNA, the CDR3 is TGTGCCTCGGAGGGCGGGGTCGGTCAGCCCCAGCATTTT. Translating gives CASEGGVGQPQHF.

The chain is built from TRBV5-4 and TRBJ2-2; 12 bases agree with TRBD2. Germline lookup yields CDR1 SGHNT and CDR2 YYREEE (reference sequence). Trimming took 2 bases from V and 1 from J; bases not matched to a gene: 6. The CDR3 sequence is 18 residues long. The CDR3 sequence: CASSFDTSGGLNTGELFF. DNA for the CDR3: TGTGCCAGCAGCTTCGATACTAGCGGGGGGCTGAACACCGGGGAGCTGTTTTTT.

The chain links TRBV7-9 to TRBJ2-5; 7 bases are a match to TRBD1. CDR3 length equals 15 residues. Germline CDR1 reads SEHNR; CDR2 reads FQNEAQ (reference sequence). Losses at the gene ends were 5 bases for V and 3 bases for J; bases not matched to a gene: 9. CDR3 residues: CASSPTGTAKETQYF. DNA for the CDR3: TGTGCCAGCAGCCCAACCGGGACAGCTAAAGAGACCCAGTACTTC.

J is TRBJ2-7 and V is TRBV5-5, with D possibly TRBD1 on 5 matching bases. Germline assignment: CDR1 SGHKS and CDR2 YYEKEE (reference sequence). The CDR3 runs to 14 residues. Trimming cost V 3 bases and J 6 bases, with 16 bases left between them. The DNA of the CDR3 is TGTGCCAGCAGCTCCCACCCTGGGGCACCCGAGCAGTACTTC. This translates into CASSSHPGAPEQYF.

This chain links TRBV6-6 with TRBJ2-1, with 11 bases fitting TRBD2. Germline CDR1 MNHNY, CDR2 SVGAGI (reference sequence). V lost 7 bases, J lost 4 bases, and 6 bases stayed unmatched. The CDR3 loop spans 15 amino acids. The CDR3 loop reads CASTQLAGEYNEQFF. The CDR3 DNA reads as TGTGCCAGCACTCAACTAGCGGGAGAGTACAATGAGCAGTTCTTC.

The CDR3, as DNA: TGTGCAAGTCTCAAACGGAACAGGCCGATCCAAGAGACCCAGTACTTC. The encoded protein is CASLKRNRPIQETQYF. The chain joins TRBV12-2 to TRBJ2-5; the table assigns TRBD1, which was not confirmed against the DNA. TRBV12-2 is reported as a pseudogene. The length of the CDR3 is 16 residues.

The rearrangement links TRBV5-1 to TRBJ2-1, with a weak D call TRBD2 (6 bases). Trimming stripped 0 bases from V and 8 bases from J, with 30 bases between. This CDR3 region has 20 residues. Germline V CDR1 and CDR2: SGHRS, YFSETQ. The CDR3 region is CASSLEKGLAATLGSDEQFF. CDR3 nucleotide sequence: TGCGCCAGCAGCTTGGAGAAGGGGTTGGCAGCGACCCTCGGGAGTGATGAGCAGTTCTTC.

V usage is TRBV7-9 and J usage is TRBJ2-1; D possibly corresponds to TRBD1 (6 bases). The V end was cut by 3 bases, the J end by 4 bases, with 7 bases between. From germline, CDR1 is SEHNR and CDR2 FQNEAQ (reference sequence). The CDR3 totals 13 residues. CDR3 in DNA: TGTGCCAGCAGCTTCGGACAGTACAATGAGCAGTTCTTC. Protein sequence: CASSFGQYNEQFF.

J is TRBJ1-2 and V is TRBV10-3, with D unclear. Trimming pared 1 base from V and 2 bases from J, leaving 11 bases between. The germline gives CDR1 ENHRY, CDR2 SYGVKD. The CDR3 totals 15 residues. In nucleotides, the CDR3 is TGTGCCATCAGTGAGTTCCCCGGGAAGAACTATGGCTACACCTTC. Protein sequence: CAISEFPGKNYGYTF.

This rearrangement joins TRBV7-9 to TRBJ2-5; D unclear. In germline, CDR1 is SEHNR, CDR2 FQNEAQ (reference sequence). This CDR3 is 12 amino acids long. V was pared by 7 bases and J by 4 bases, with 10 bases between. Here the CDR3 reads CASTPSRETQYF. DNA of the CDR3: TGTGCCAGCACCCCTTCCCGAGAGACCCAGTACTTC. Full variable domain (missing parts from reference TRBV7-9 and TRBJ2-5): DTGVSQNPRHKITKRGQNVTFRCDPISEHNRLYWYRQTLGQGPEFLTYFQNEAQLEKSRLLSDRFSAERPKGSFSTLEIQRTEQGDSAMYLCASTPSRETQYFGPGTRLLVL.

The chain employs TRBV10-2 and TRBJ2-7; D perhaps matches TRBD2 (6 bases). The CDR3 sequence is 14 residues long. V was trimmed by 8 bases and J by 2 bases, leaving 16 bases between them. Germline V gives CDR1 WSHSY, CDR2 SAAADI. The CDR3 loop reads CASSEGGLTYEQYF. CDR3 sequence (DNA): TGCGCCAGCTCCGAGGGAGGTTTGACCTACGAGCAGTACTTC.

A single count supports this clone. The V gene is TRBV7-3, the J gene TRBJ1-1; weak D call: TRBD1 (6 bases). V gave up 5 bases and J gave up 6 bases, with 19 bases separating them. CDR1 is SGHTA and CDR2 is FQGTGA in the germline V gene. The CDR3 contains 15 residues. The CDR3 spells CASSPGQPGMAEAFF. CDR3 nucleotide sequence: TGTGCCAGCAGCCCCGGACAGCCCGGGATGGCTGAAGCTTTCTTT.

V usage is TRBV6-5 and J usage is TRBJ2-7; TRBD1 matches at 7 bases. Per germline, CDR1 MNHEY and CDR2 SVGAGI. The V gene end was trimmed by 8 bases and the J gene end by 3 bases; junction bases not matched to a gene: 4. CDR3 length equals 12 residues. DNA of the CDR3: TGTGCCAGCCTTCAGGGGGTCTACGAGCAGTACTTC. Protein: CASLQGVYEQYF.

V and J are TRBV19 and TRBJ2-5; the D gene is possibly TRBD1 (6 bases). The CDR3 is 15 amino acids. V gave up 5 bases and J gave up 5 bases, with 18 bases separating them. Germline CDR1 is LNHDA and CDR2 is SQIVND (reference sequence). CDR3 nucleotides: TGTGCCAGTAGTCCCCCCGCACAGGGTTGGGAGACCCAGTACTTC. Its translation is CASSPPAQGWETQYF.

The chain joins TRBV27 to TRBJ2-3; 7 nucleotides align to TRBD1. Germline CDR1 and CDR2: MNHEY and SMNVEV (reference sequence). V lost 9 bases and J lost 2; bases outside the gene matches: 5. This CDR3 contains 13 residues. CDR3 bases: TGTGCCAGTTGGGGACAGCTCACAGATACGCAGTATTTT. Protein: CASWGQLTDTQYF.

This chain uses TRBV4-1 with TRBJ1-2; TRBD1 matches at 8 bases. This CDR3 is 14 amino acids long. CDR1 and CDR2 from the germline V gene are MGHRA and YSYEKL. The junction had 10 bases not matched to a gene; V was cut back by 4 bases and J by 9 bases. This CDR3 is CASSPIGQGGRYTF. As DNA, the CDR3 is TGCGCCAGCAGCCCTATAGGACAGGGTGGTCGCTACACCTTC.

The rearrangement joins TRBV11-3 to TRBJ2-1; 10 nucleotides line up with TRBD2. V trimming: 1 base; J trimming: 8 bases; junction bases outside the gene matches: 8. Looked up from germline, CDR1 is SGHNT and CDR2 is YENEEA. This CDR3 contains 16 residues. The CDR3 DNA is TGTGCCAGCAGCTTAGGTGCCACTAGCGGGAAACATGAGCAGTTCTTC. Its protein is CASSLGATSGKHEQFF. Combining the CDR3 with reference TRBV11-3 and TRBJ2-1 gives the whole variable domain EAGVVQSPRYKIIEKKQPVAFWCNPISGHNTLYWYLQNLGQGPELLIRYENEEAVDDSQLPKDRFSAERLKGVDSTLKIQPAELGDSAVYLCASSLGATSGKHEQFFGPGTRLTVL.

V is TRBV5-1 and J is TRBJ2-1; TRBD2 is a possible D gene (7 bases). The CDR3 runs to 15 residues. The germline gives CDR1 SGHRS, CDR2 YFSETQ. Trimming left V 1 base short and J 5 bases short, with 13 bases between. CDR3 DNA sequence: TGCGCCAGCAGCTTGCCGGGGGGCCCCAACAATGAGCAGTTCTTC. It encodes CASSLPGGPNNEQFF.

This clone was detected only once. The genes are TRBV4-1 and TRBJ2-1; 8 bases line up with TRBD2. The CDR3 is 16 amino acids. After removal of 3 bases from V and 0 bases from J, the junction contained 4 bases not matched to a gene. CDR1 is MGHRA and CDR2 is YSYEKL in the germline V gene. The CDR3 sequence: CASSHIAGNSYNEQFF. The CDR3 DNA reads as TGCGCCAGCAGCCACATAGCGGGGAACTCCTACAATGAGCAGTTCTTC.

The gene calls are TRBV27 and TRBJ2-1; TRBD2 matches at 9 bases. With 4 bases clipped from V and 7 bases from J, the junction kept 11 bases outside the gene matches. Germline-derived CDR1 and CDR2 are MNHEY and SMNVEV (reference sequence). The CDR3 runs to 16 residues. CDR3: CASSSNSGSPWNEQFF. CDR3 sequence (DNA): TGTGCCAGCAGTTCGAATAGCGGGAGCCCGTGGAATGAGCAGTTCTTC.

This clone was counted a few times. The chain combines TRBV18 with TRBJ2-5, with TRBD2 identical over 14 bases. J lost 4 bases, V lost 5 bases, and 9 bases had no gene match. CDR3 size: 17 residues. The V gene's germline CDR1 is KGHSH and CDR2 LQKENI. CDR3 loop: CASSALPGLAGVETQYF. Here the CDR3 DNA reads TGTGCCAGCTCAGCCTTACCGGGACTAGCGGGAGTAGAGACCCAGTACTTC.

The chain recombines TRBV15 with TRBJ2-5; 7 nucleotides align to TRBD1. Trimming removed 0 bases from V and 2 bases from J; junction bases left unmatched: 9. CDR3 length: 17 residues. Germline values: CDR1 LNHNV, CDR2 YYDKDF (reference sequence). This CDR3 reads CATSRDFRQGNQETQYF. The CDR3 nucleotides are TGTGCCACCAGCAGAGACTTTCGACAGGGTAATCAAGAGACCCAGTACTTC. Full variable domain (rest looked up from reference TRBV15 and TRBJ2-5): DAMVIQNPRYQVTQFGKPVTLSCSQTLNHNVMYWYQQKSSQAPKLLFHYYDKDFNNEADTPDNFQSRRPNTSFCFLDIRSPGLGDTAMYLCATSRDFRQGNQETQYFGPGTRLLVL.

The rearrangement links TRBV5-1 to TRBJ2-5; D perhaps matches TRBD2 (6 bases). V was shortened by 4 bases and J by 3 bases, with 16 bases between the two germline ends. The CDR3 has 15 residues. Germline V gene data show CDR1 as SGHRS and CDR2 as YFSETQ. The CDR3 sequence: CASSAGPRREETQYF. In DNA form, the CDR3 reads TGCGCCAGCAGCGCCGGGCCCCGGAGGGAAGAGACCCAGTACTTC.

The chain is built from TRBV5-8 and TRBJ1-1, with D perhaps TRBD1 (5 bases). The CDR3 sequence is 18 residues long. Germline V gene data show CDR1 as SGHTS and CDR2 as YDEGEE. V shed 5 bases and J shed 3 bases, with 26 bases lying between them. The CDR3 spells CASRGEGATSHRDTEAFF. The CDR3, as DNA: TGTGCCAGCAGGGGCGAAGGGGCCACCTCACATAGAGACACTGAAGCTTTCTTT.

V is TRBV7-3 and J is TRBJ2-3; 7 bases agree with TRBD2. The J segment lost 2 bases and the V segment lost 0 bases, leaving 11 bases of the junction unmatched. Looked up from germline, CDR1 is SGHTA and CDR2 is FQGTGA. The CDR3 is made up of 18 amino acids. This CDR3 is CASSLTVTGRSHTDTQYF. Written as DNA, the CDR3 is TGTGCCAGCAGCTTAACGGTTACCGGGAGGTCACACACAGATACGCAGTATTTT.

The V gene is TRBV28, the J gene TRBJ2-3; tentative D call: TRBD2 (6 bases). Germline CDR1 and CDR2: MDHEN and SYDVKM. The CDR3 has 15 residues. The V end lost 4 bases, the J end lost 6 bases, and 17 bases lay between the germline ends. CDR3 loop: CASSSRWTIFDTQYF. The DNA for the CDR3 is TGTGCCAGCAGTTCCCGATGGACTATTTTTGATACGCAGTATTTT.

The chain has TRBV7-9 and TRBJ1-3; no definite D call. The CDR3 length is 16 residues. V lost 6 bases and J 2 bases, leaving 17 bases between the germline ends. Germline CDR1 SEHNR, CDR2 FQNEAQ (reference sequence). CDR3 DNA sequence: TGTGCCAGCAGGCCGACGGTCGGGGAGACTGGAAACACCATATATTTT. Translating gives CASRPTVGETGNTIYF.

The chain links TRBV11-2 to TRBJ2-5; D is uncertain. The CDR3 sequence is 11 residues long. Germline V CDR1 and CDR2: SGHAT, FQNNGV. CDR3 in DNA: TGTGCTCACGGCCTAGGAGAGACCCAGTACTTC. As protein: CAHGLGETQYF. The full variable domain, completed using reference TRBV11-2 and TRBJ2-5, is EAGVAQSPRYKIIEKRQSVAFWCNPISGHATLYWYQQILGQGPKLLIQFQNNGVVDDSQLPKDRFSAERLKGVDSTLKIQPAKLEDSAVYLCAHGLGETQYFGPGTRLLVL.

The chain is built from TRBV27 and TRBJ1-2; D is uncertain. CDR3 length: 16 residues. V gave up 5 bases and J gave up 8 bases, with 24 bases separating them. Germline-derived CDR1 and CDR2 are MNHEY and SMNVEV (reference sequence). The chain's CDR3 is CASSGLGAGSLGGYTF. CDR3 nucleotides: TGTGCCAGCAGTGGTTTGGGAGCGGGAAGTCTCGGAGGCTACACCTTC.

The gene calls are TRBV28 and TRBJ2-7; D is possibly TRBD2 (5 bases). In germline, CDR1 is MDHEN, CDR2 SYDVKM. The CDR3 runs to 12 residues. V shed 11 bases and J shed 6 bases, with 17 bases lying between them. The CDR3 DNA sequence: TGTGCCCATAATCCGGGAATAGGCGAGCAGTACTTC. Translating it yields CAHNPGIGEQYF. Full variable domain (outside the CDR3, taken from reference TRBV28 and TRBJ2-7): DVKVTQSSRYLVKRTGEKVFLECVQDMDHENMFWYRQDPGLGLRLIYFSYDVKMKEKGDIPEGYSVSREKKERFSLILESASTNQTSMYLCAHNPGIGEQYFGPGTRLTVT.